These 22 T cell receptor beta chains share one sample of origin, sequenced in a study of blood T cell repertoires in COVID-19 (dated by TCRdb to about 2020). To prepare the library, the immunoSEQ multiplex PCR assay was applied. TCRdb limited this immuneACCESS table to in-frame rearrangements with V and J called. A share of clones is missing; checked studies link under half to unresolved V genes, and the rest is unexplained. The sample contains under 200,000 clones, approximately 88% of them found a single time. Clones ranked in the top ten supply 6.5% to 8% of the sample. Sequencing was carried out using PBMCs or T cells enriched from blood (not recorded which). These receptors were taken from a woman aged 45-60 years who had recovered from COVID-19.

The chain employs TRBV19 and TRBJ2-1, with 11 nucleotides matching TRBD2. Germline assignment: CDR1 LNHDA and CDR2 SQIVND (reference sequence). CDR3 length: 17 amino acids. V trimming: 4 bases; J trimming: 7 bases; junction bases outside the gene matches: 12. CDR3 DNA: TGTGCCAGTAGTACCTCCACTAGCGGGGGCGTTTATAATGAGCAGTTCTTC. It translates to CASSTSTSGGVYNEQFF.

The CDR3 bases are TGCGCCAGCAGCTTGGCCCCAGCGGGGGGCGGAGAGACCCAGTACTTC. Protein: CASSLAPAGGGETQYF. The chain combines TRBV5-1 with TRBJ2-5, with 9 bases fitting TRBD2. Per the germline V gene, CDR1 is SGHRS and CDR2 is YFSETQ. The V gene end was trimmed by 0 bases and the J gene end by 4 bases; junction bases not matched to a gene: 7. The CDR3 runs 16 residues. The full variable domain, its missing parts supplied by reference TRBV5-1 and TRBJ2-5, is KAGVTQTPRYLIKTRGQQVTLSCSPISGHRSVSWYQQTPGQGLQFLFEYFSETQRNKGNFPGRFSGRQFSNSRSEMNVSTLELGDSALYLCASSLAPAGGGETQYFGPGTRLLVL.

V gene TRBV24-1 combines with J gene TRBJ1-5, with 7 bases matching TRBD1. Germline V CDR1 and CDR2: KGHDR, SFDVKD. The CDR3 sequence is 14 residues long. The V gene end was trimmed by 3 bases and the J gene end by 11 bases; junction bases not matched to a gene: 9. CDR3 bases: TGTGCCACCAGTGATGTGGGACAGAGCTCTTCCCAGCATTTT. Translation gives CATSDVGQSSSQHF.

J is TRBJ1-1 and V is TRBV6-5; TRBD1 is a possible D gene (6 bases). With 10 bases removed from V and 0 bases from J, the gap between germline ends came to 18 bases. This CDR3 has 15 residues. CDR1 and CDR2 (germline): MNHEY, SVGAGI. CDR3 region: CAIDTVRGVNTEAFF. In nucleotides, the CDR3 is TGTGCCATCGATACTGTCAGGGGCGTGAACACTGAAGCTTTCTTT.

The chain recombines TRBV11-2 with TRBJ2-7; possibly TRBD1 for D (6 bases). The CDR3 length is 14 residues. Germline CDR1 and CDR2: SGHAT and FQNNGV. V was trimmed by 5 bases and J by 3 bases, leaving 14 bases between them. This CDR3 is CASSALLQGYEQYF. CDR3 bases: TGTGCCAGCAGCGCGCTATTACAGGGCTACGAGCAGTACTTC. Full variable domain (outside the CDR3, taken from reference TRBV11-2 and TRBJ2-7): EAGVAQSPRYKIIEKRQSVAFWCNPISGHATLYWYQQILGQGPKLLIQFQNNGVVDDSQLPKDRFSAERLKGVDSTLKIQPAKLEDSAVYLCASSALLQGYEQYFGPGTRLTVT.

The V call is TRBV11-3, the J call TRBJ2-7; the match to TRBD1 covers 9 bases. Unmatched junction bases numbered 9, after V lost 5 bases and J lost 4 bases. CDR1 and CDR2 from the germline V gene are SGHNT and YENEEA. The CDR3 length is 15 residues. In nucleotides, the CDR3 is TGTGCCAGCAGCCCAAGGGGACAGGGACTATACGAGCAGTACTTC. Translated: CASSPRGQGLYEQYF.

The chain's CDR3 is CASSVTPGGHTEAFF. Here the CDR3 DNA reads TGTGCCAGCAGTGTAACCCCAGGGGGGCACACTGAAGCTTTCTTT. V is TRBV6-4 and J is TRBJ1-1; 7 bases agree with TRBD1. The germline gives CDR1 MRHNA, CDR2 SNTAGT. The CDR3 is 15 amino acids. After removal of 4 bases from V and 3 bases from J, the junction contained 8 bases not matched to a gene.

CDR3: CASSFRDRVNYEQYF. The CDR3 DNA reads as TGTGCCAGCAGTTTTCGGGACAGGGTCAACTACGAGCAGTACTTC. This chain joins TRBV27 and TRBJ2-7; TRBD1 aligns across 9 bases. The CDR3 totals 15 residues. Losses at the gene ends were 3 bases for V and 3 bases for J; bases not matched to a gene: 6. Germline values: CDR1 MNHEY, CDR2 SMNVEV (reference sequence).

The DNA for the CDR3 is TGCAGCGTCGCCCGGGGGGCGGTGAACACTGAAGCTTTCTTT. It is translated as CSVARGAVNTEAFF. The rearrangement uses TRBV29-1 and TRBJ1-1, with D tentatively TRBD1 (6 bases). Germline V lookup: CDR1 SQVTM, CDR2 ANQGSEA. This CDR3 comprises 14 residues. Trimming cost V 6 bases and J 0 bases, with 14 bases left between them.

V is TRBV4-3 and J is TRBJ1-1; D is uncertain. V was pared by 4 bases and J by 1 base, with 10 bases between. The CDR3 contains 14 residues. Germline CDR1 LGHNA, CDR2 YSLEER. This CDR3 reads CASSRSRWNTEAFF. Written as DNA, the CDR3 is TGCGCCAGCAGCCGTAGTCGGTGGAACACTGAAGCTTTCTTT.

J is TRBJ1-4 and V is TRBV6-2 or TRBV6-3, with D hard to call. The germline V gene has CDR1 MNHEY and CDR2 SVGEGT. This CDR3 comprises 13 residues. Trimming removed 0 bases from V and 4 bases from J, with 3 bases in between. The CDR3 DNA reads as TGTGCCAGCAGTTACTCGAGTAATGAAAAACTGTTTTTT. Protein: CASSYSSNEKLFF.

In DNA, the CDR3 is TGTGCCAGTAGCTCCCCCGGGACAGGGACCTCCAATGAGCAGTTCTTC. This translates into CASSSPGTGTSNEQFF. The J gene is TRBJ2-1, the V gene TRBV19, with 9 bases lining up with TRBD1. The CDR3 runs 16 residues. Trimming removed 6 bases from V and 6 bases from J; junction bases left unmatched: 12. Germline values: CDR1 LNHDA, CDR2 SQIVND (reference sequence).

This chain links TRBV7-2 with TRBJ1-1; TRBD1 might be the D (6 bases). V was clipped by 2 bases and J by 3 bases, with 16 bases between them. The germline V gene encodes CDR1 SGHTA and CDR2 FQGNSA. This CDR3 has 16 residues. The CDR3 region is CASSLSRRSGDTEAFF. CDR3 DNA sequence: TGTGCCAGCAGCTTATCTCGGAGATCAGGGGACACTGAAGCTTTCTTT.

This clone was counted a single time. The V gene is TRBV27, the J gene TRBJ2-7, with D possibly TRBD2 on 6 matching bases. CDR3 size: 14 residues. Germline assignment: CDR1 MNHEY and CDR2 SMNVEV (reference sequence). Trimming took off 3 bases at V and 0 bases at J, with 9 bases between the two ends. CDR3 nucleotide sequence: TGTGCCAGCAGTTTTCGGGGGTCCTCCTACGAGCAGTACTTC. Protein: CASSFRGSSYEQYF.

The genes are TRBV21-1 and TRBJ2-7; the table assigns TRBD1, which was not confirmed against the DNA. TRBV21-1 is reported as a pseudogene. This CDR3 contains 15 residues. CDR3 bases: TGTGCCAGCAGCCCCCGGACAGCTTACTCCTACGAGCAGTACTTC. It encodes CASSPRTAYSYEQYF.

V usage is TRBV6-2 or TRBV6-3 and J usage is TRBJ1-1; D remains ambiguous. Germline V gene lookup returns CDR1 MNHEY and CDR2 SVGEGT. The V end was cut by 0 bases, the J end by 0 bases, with 5 bases between. CDR3 length equals 14 residues. The CDR3, as DNA: TGTGCCAGCAGTTACTCGCCGGTGAACACTGAAGCTTTCTTT. Its translation is CASSYSPVNTEAFF.

The chain employs TRBV7-9 and TRBJ2-2, with 9 bases identical to TRBD1. With 0 bases clipped from V and 9 bases from J, the junction kept 11 bases outside the gene matches. Germline V gene sequence: CDR1 SEHNR, CDR2 FQNEAQ (reference sequence). The CDR3 contains 17 residues. As DNA, the CDR3 is TGTGCCAGCAGCTTAGCGACAGGGACAGGGCTTTCCAGGGAGCTGTTTTTT. Translated, it gives CASSLATGTGLSRELFF.

The chain carries TRBV18 and TRBJ2-5, with D maybe TRBD1 (5 bases). V lost 5 bases to trimming and J lost 3 bases, with 10 bases between them. Germline V gene data show CDR1 as KGHSH and CDR2 as LQKENI. The CDR3 runs to 13 residues. This CDR3 reads CASSWGLEETQYF. CDR3 coding DNA: TGTGCCAGCTCATGGGGCCTAGAAGAGACCCAGTACTTC.

This clone has more than one count but fewer than ten. Here the CDR3 reads CASADSQDYGYTF. CDR3 nucleotide sequence: TGTGCCTCAGCGGACAGTCAGGACTATGGCTACACCTTC. This chain connects TRBV30 to TRBJ1-2, with a tentative D call TRBD1 (6 bases). V was trimmed by 7 bases and J by 3 bases, leaving 15 bases between them. Germline lookup yields CDR1 GTSNPN and CDR2 SVGIG (reference sequence). The CDR3 has 13 residues.

The chain joins TRBV7-2 to TRBJ1-5; TRBD1 matches 8 bases. Germline CDR1 and CDR2: SGHTA and FQGNSA. This CDR3 has 16 amino acids. The V segment lost 1 base and the J segment 4 bases; nucleotides outside the gene matches: 6. The CDR3 DNA reads TGTGCCAGCAGCTTAGGACAGGGGATAAGTAATCAGCCCCAGCATTTT. Protein sequence: CASSLGQGISNQPQHF. Full variable domain (remainder filled in from reference TRBV7-2 and TRBJ1-5): GAGVSQSPSNKVTEKGKDVELRCDPISGHTALYWYRQSLGQGLEFLIYFQGNSAPDKSGLPSDRFSAERTGGSVSTLTIQRTQQEDSAVYLCASSLGQGISNQPQHFGDGTRLSIL.

The V and J genes are TRBV29-1 and TRBJ2-2; a weak D match, TRBD2 (6 bases). This CDR3 region has 13 residues. CDR1 is SQVTM, CDR2 ANQGSEA, per germline. Trimming cost V 3 bases and J 4 bases, with 9 bases left between them. CDR3: CSVEAGFTGELFF. For the CDR3, the DNA is TGCAGCGTTGAGGCGGGGTTCACCGGGGAGCTGTTTTTT.

The rearrangement links TRBV11-2 to TRBJ2-1; no firm D call. CDR1 and CDR2 from the germline V gene are SGHAT and FQNNGV. The CDR3 has 16 residues. The V end was cut by 6 bases, the J end by 4 bases, with 19 bases between. The CDR3 here is CASSSRSDALYNEQFF. CDR3 sequence (DNA): TGTGCCAGCAGTAGCCGCAGCGATGCCCTTTACAATGAGCAGTTCTTC.